This TCR beta chain was captured in a study of blood T cell repertoires in COVID-19. Across the study: Specimens from acute and convalescent COVID-19 originated in the United States, Italy and Spain. The analysed material was cDNA or gDNA that came from T cells, B-cell-depleted T cells, or PBMCs.

The CDR3 runs 16 residues. V lost 10 bases and J lost 8; bases outside the gene matches: 16. Germline CDR1 SNHLY, CDR2 FYNNEI. Original data processing: Amplification from reference gene primers served as the basis for estimated nucleated cell counts. The method was immunoSEQ multiplex PCR; TCRdb's version includes in-frame clones alone and lacks a portion of them. The D gene and trimming were derived from the DNA, and the V and J assignments and clone size from that table. The table records roughly 260,000 clones, around four fifths of them present only once. The chain carries TRBV2 and TRBJ2-3; 12 bases line up with TRBD2. Sequencing used peripheral blood. The TCR sequence derives from a woman aged 70 to 79 with acute or convalescent COVID-19. The CDR3 here is CATETVGLAGPGTQYF. Here the CDR3 DNA reads TGTGCCACTGAAACGGTGGGACTAGCGGGCCCGGGTACGCAGTATTTT.